This T cell receptor beta chain was sequenced during a study of blood T cells in healthy people across ages. A sample-barcoded 5' primer and a J-beta primer mix were used in a second PCR of about 6 to 12 cycles. TCRdb fed the 5' RACE reads into MiXCR, producing one record per CDR3 protein. This table has approximately 1.5 million distinct CDR3 sequences, around 36% appearing once. About this clonotype: Given a much more abundant clone one base away, this may be a read error.

Germline V gives CDR1 WNHNN, CDR2 SYGVQD (reference sequence). This CDR3 has 14 residues. This chain connects TRBV10-1 to TRBJ2-4; D is undetermined. This clonotype originated in a woman aged 25 to 39 in good health. The sequenced sample was blood. In DNA, the CDR3 is TGCGCCAGCAGCCACCGAGAAGCCGAAAACATTCAGTACTTC. Amino acids: CASSHREAENIQYF.